The clone carrying this T cell receptor (beta chain) was seen a handful of times. Time point: pre-sensitization, week 0. As to treatment: therapeutic diphenylcyclopropenone sensitization with weekly scalp DPC. TCRdb used MiXCR to reprocess the RACE reads, holding one entry per CDR3 protein. The sample holds tens of thousands of distinct CDR3 sequences, around 7% seen once. The sample is drawn from a study of human T cells and chemical hapten exposure. The CDR3 covers 11 residues. Trimming removed 4 bases at V and 4 bases at J, with 5 bases between. This sequence was found in a woman in her 30s with alopecia areata. Some clones in this sample may be carry-over from other donors' samples. Specimen: whole blood, collected in connection with sensitization to the hapten diphenylcyclopropenone (DPC). V and J are TRBV12-3 or TRBV12-4 and TRBJ2-7; no clear D. The CDR3 loop is CASSSGYEQYF. The CDR3 DNA reads as TGTGCCAGCAGTTCCGGTTACGAGCAGTACTTC.